Below, one TCR beta chain is given with its context. Its antigen is still unknown. Donors were nominally healthy when sampled, though unrecorded immune exposures were likely. Primers included in the PCR were 60 Vbeta and 13 Jbeta primers. Libraries were prepared by immunoSEQ multiplex PCR; TCRdb keeps only in-frame clonotypes and omits some of them. Of around 170,000 clones in the sample, around 80% are singletons; the top ten hold more than 5.5%. This sample was taken from a study of cytomegalovirus exposure and HLA in healthy donors. The V and J ends lost 3 bases and 3 bases, in that order; junction bases with no gene match: 9. The CDR3 runs to 16 residues. Germline V gives CDR1 SGHVS, CDR2 FNYEAQ. Findings and limits, study-wide: Evidence from a later analysis indicated that most CMV-associated TCR beta chains looked HLA-restricted. Upon later analysis, HLA-associated TCR beta chains proved more clonally expanded than other, equally common chains.

Sequenced input: PBMCs. This clonotype was sampled from a man aged 35 to 55 in good health and CMV-seronegative. The chain combines TRBV7-6 with TRBJ2-5, with TRBD1 matching 8 bases. The CDR3 DNA sequence: TGTGCCAGCAGCTTCTCTGGGACAGGAACAAAAGAGACCCAGTACTTC. It is translated as CASSFSGTGTKETQYF.